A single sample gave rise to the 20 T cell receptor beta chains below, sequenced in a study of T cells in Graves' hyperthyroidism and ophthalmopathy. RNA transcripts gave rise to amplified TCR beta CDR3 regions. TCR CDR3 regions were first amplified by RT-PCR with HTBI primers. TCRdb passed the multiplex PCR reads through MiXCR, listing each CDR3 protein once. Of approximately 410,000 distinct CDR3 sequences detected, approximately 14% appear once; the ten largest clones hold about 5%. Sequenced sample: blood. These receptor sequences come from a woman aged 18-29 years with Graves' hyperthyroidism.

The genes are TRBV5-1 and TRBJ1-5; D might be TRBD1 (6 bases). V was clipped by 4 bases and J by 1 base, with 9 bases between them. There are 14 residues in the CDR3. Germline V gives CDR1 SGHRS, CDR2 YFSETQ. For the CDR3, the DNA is TGCGCCAGCAGCACTGGACAGAGCAATCAGCCCCAGCATTTT. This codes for CASSTGQSNQPQHF.

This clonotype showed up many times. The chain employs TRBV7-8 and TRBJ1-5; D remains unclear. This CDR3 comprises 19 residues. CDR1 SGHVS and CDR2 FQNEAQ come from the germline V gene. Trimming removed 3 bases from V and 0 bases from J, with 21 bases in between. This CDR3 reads CASSLYDSWLSDSNQPQHF. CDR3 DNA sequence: TGTGCCAGCAGCTTGTACGATAGTTGGTTATCAGATAGCAATCAGCCCCAGCATTTT.

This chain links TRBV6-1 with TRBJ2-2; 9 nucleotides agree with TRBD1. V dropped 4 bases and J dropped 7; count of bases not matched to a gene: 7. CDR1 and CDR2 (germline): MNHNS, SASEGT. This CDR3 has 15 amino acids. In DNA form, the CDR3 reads TGTGCCAGCAGTGGAAACAGGGGGCTGTTCGGGGAGCTGTTTTTT. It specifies CASSGNRGLFGELFF.

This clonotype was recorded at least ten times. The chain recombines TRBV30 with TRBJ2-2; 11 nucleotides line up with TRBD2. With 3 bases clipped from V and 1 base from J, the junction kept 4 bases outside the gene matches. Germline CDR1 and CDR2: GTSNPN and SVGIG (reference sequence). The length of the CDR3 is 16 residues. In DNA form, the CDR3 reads TGTGCCTGGAGACTAGCGGGAGCCTTGAACACCGGGGAGCTGTTTTTT. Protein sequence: CAWRLAGALNTGELFF.

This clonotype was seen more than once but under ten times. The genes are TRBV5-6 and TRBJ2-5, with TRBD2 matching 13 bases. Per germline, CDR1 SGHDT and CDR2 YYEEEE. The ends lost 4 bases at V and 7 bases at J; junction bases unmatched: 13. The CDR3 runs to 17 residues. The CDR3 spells CASSPETGTSGIGTQYF. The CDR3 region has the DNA TGTGCCAGCAGCCCTGAGACCGGGACTAGCGGGATCGGGACCCAGTACTTC.

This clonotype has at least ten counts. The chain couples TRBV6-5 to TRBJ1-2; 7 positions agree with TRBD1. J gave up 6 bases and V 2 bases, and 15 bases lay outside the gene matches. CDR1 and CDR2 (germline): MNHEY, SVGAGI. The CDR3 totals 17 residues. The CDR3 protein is CASSYAGGAHPVDGYTF. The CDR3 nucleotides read TGTGCCAGCAGTTACGCAGGGGGAGCGCATCCAGTAGATGGCTACACCTTC.

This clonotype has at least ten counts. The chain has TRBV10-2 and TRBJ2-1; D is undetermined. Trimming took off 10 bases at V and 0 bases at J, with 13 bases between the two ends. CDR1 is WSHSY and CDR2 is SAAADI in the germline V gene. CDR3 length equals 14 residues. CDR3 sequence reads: CATKDRSSYNEQFF. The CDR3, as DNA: TGCGCCACCAAGGACCGAAGCTCCTACAATGAGCAGTTCTTC.

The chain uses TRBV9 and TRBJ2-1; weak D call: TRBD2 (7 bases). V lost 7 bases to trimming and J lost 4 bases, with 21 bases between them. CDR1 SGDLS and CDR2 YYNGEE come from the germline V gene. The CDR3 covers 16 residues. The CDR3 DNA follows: TGTGCCAGCGGGGTGGGGGGGGGCAGCCTTTACAATGAGCAGTTCTTC. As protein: CASGVGGGSLYNEQFF.

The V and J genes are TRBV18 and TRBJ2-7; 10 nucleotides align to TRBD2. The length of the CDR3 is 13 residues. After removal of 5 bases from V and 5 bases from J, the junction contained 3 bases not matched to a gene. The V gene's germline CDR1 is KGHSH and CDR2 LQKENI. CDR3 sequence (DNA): TGTGCCAGCTCATCCCTAGCGGGAGACGAGCAGTACTTC. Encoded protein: CASSSLAGDEQYF.

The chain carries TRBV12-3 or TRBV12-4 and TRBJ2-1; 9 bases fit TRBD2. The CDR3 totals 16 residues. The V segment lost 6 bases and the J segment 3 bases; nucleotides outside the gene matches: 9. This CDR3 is CASRPSLAGFYNEQFF. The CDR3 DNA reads TGTGCCAGCAGACCAAGTCTAGCGGGATTCTACAATGAGCAGTTCTTC.

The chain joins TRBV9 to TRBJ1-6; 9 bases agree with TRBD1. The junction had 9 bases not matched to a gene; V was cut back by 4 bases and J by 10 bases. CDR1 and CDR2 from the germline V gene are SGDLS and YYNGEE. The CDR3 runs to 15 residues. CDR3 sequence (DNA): TGTGCCAGCAGCCCACAGGGGGCTATGGGATCACCCCTCCACTTT. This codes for CASSPQGAMGSPLHF. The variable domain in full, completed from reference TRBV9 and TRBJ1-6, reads DSGVTQTPKHLITATGQRVTLRCSPRSGDLSVYWYQQSLDQGLQFLIQYYNGEERAKGNILERFSAQQFPDLHSELNLSSLELGDSALYFCASSPQGAMGSPLHFGNGTRLTVT.

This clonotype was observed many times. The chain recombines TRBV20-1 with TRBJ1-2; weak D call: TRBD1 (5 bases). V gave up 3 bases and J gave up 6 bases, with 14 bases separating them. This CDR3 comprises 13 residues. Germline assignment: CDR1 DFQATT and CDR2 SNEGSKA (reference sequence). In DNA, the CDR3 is TGCAGTGCTAGGTTGTTCAGGGTCCATGGCTACACCTTC. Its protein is CSARLFRVHGYTF.

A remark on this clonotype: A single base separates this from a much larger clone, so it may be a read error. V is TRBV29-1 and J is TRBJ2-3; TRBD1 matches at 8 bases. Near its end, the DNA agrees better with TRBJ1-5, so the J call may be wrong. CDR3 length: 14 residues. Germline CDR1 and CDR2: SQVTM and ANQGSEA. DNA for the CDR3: TGCAGCGTTGGGGCAGGGGGCCTGACAGATACGCAGCATTTT. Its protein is CSVGAGGLTDTQHF.

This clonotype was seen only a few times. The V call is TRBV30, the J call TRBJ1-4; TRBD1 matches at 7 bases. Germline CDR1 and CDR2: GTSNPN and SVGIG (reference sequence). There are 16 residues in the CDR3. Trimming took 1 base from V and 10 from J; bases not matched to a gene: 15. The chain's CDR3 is CAWSAHRQGIGGKLFF. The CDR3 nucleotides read TGTGCCTGGAGTGCACACCGACAGGGAATTGGTGGAAAACTGTTTTTT.

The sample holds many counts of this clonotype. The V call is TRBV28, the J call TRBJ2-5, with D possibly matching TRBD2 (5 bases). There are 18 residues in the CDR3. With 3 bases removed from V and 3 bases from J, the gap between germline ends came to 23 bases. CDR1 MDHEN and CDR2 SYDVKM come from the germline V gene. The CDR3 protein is CASSFGTTRYGGEETQYF. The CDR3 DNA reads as TGTGCCAGCAGTTTTGGCACGACACGATACGGAGGTGAAGAGACCCAGTACTTC.

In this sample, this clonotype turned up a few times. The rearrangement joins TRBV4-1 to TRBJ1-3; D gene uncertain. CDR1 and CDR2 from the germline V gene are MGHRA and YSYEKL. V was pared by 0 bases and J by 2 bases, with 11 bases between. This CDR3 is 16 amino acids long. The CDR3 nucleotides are TGCGCCAGCAGCCAAGAAACCCCCGGTGCTGGAAACACCATATATTTT. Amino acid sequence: CASSQETPGAGNTIYF.

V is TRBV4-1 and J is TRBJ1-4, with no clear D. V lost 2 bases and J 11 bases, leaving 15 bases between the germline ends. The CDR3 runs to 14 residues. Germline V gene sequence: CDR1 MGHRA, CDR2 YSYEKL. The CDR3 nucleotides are TGCGCCAGCAGCCAACAGAATCGCGATATGAAACTGTTTTTT. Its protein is CASSQQNRDMKLFF.

CDR3 region: CAWRPPGSRPTGEQYF. CDR3 DNA sequence: TGTGCCTGGAGGCCGCCAGGGTCGAGGCCAACGGGGGAGCAGTACTTC. The rearrangement uses TRBV30 and TRBJ2-7; either TRBD1 or TRBD2 may supply D (5 bases each). Germline V gene lookup returns CDR1 GTSNPN and CDR2 SVGIG (reference sequence). Trimming took 3 bases from V and 7 from J, leaving 25 bases between them. The CDR3 totals 16 residues. Variable domain in full (rest from reference TRBV30 and TRBJ2-7): SQTIHQWPATLVQPVGSPLSLECTVEGTSNPNLYWYRQAAGRGLQLLFYSVGIGQISSEVPQNLSASRPQDRQFILSSKKLLLSDSGFYLCAWRPPGSRPTGEQYFGPGTRLTVT.

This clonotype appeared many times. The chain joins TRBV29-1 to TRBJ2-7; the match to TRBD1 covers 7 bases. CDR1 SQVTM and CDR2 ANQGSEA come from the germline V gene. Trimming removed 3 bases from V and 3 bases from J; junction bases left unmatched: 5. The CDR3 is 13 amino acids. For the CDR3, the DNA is TGCAGCGTTGACTTAGGGGGCCGCTACGAGCAGTACTTC. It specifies CSVDLGGRYEQYF.

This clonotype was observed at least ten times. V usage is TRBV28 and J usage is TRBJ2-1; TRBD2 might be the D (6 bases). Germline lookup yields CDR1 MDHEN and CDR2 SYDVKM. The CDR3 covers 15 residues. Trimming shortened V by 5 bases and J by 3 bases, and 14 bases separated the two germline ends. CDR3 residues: CASSPGTPDYNEQFF. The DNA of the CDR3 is TGTGCCAGCAGTCCCGGGACTCCCGACTACAATGAGCAGTTCTTC.